This T cell receptor (beta chain) was obtained from a study of regulatory T cells in long-lasting Graves disease. V was pared by 3 bases and J by 4 bases, with 6 bases between. CDR3 length: 11 residues. Germline CDR1 DFQATT, CDR2 SNEGSKA (reference sequence). According to the study, TCR beta libraries were built with iRepertoire HTBI primers and CDR3-region Arm-PCR. TCRdb independently ran MiXCR on the multiplex PCR reads; one entry per CDR3 protein. The repertoire holds 430,000 or so distinct CDR3 sequences, with roughly a fifth as singletons. Sample time point: persistent/refractory GD, antithyroid drugs over 5 years with positive TRAb. There was RNA extracted from PBMCs, and the TCR library was made from it. The study's findings and limits: Samples came from peripheral blood alone, without thyroid tissue.

About this clonotype: Its matching antigen is unknown. A much larger clone sits a single nucleotide away, making a read error possible.

This receptor was taken from a female donor with Graves disease. Sequenced here: peripheral blood mononuclear cells (PBMCs), sampled when the disease was refractory, from a patient treated with antithyroid drugs. The gene calls are TRBV20-1 and TRBJ1-2; D might be TRBD1 (5 bases). Here the CDR3 reads CSASGAYGYTF. Here the CDR3 DNA reads TGCAGTGCTAGCGGGGCCTATGGCTACACCTTC.